These T cell receptor beta chains were read from a single sample in a study of T cells after yellow fever vaccination. TCRdb itself ran the 5' RACE reads through MiXCR, one entry per CDR3 protein. The sample holds about 240,000 distinct CDR3 sequences, about 7% seen once. The sequences come from CD4+ T cells sorted from PBMCs, collected 15 days after the yellow fever booster vaccination. These TCRs come from a man younger than 40 who received the YFV17D yellow fever vaccine. The CDR3 runs from the conserved cysteine through the conserved F or W. A D gene is named only where the DNA matches it firmly. The size entry is marked missing in some rows and otherwise reads once, few, many or a size class.

size,V,J,D,length,DNA,CDR3
few,TRBV27,TRBJ2-7,NA,14,TGTGCCAGCAGTTTAAGTTTGGGGAACTACGAGCAGTACTTC,CASSLSLGNYEQYF
NA,TRBV10-3,TRBJ2-5,TRBD2,14,TGTGCCATCTCCCCGGGGCTAGCGGGAGAGACCCAGTACTTC,CAISPGLAGETQYF
NA,TRBV7-2,TRBJ2-7,NA,14,TGTGCCAGCAGCCCGGACCCGGTTTACTACGAGCAGTACTTC,CASSPDPVYYEQYF
few,TRBV7-3,TRBJ1-1,NA,14,TGTGCCAGCAGCTTGGGCAGGGACGCAGCTGAAGCTTTCTTT,CASSLGRDAAEAFF
NA,TRBV19,TRBJ2-1,TRBD1,14,TGTGCCAGTAGTATACAGGGGGCCTACAATGAGCAGTTCTTC,CASSIQGAYNEQFF
NA,TRBV6-5,TRBJ2-7,TRBD1,16,TGCGCCAGCAGTTACTCGACAGGGGGCGCGGGGTACGAGCAGTACTTC,CASSYSTGGAGYEQYF
NA,TRBV12-3/TRBV12-4,TRBJ1-5,NA,12,TGTGCCAGCAGTTTTATTTTACAGCCCCAGCATTTT,CASSFILQPQHF
many,TRBV5-1,TRBJ2-2,TRBD2,16,TGCGCCAGCAGCCGGATTAGCGGGGCGAACACCGGGGAGCTGTTTTTT,CASSRISGANTGELFF
NA,TRBV29-1,TRBJ2-3,NA,13,TGCAGCGTTGGGGGGGTGACAACAGATACGCTGTATTTT,CSVGGVTTDTLYF
NA,TRBV30,TRBJ2-7,NA,11,TGTGCCTGGAGTCTCCAGTACGAGCAGTACTTC,CAWSLQYEQYF
many,TRBV5-1,TRBJ2-7,NA,14,TGCGCCAGCAGCAGGGACGGGAGCTCCTACGAGCAGTACTTC,CASSRDGSSYEQYF
NA,TRBV9,TRBJ2-7,TRBD1,14,TGTGCCAGCAGCCGAGGGACAGGGAACTACGAGCAGTACTTC,CASSRGTGNYEQYF
many,TRBV7-2,TRBJ2-5,NA,12,TGTGCCAGCAGCAGAACAGTAGAGACCCAGTACTTC,CASSRTVETQYF
many,TRBV20-1,TRBJ1-5,NA,16,TGCAGTGCTAGAGATATCGCAGTCGGGGGCAATCAGCCCCAGCATTTT,CSARDIAVGGNQPQHF
many,TRBV12-3/TRBV12-4,TRBJ2-7,NA,14,TGTGCCAGCAGTTTAGAGGGCACAGTCTACGAGCAGTACTTC,CASSLEGTVYEQYF
many,TRBV7-9,TRBJ1-1,NA,12,TGTGCCAGCAGCGAAGACGTCACTGAAGCTTTCTTT,CASSEDVTEAFF
many,TRBV5-1,TRBJ2-4,NA,16,TGCGCCAGCAGCCCTCAGGGCTGGGCGGCCAAAAACATTCAGTACTTC,CASSPQGWAAKNIQYF
few,TRBV5-1,TRBJ2-5,NA,13,TGCGCCAGCAGCTATCAGACTGAAGAGACCCAGTACTTC,CASSYQTEETQYF
few,TRBV24-1,TRBJ2-1,TRBD1,15,TGTGCCACCAGTGCTACGGGACAGAGTGCTAATGAGCAGTTCTTC,CATSATGQSANEQFF
few,TRBV20-1,TRBJ2-3,NA,15,TGCAGTGCTAGAATGGCTAGCTCCCCCTCAGATACGCAGTATTTT,CSARMASSPSDTQYF
NA,TRBV7-2,TRBJ2-1,TRBD2,15,TGTGCCAGCAGCCCGGGGCTAGCGGGAGGGCGGGAGCAGTTCTTC,CASSPGLAGGREQFF
NA,TRBV7-2,TRBJ2-7,TRBD1,16,TGTGCCAGCACCCCTCCATCCGGGACAGGACACTACGAGCAGTACTTC,CASTPPSGTGHYEQYF
few,TRBV20-1,TRBJ2-7,NA,12,TGCAGTGCCACTTCCGAGTGGCGCGAGCAGTACTTC,CSATSEWREQYF
few,TRBV5-1,TRBJ2-3,NA,16,TGCGCCAGCAGCCCCGGGGCGCGACCCGGCACAGATACGCAGTATTTT,CASSPGARPGTDTQYF
many,TRBV7-3,TRBJ1-6,TRBD1,15,TGTGCCAGCAGCTTAAGCGGGACAGGGGGCTCACCCCTCCACTTT,CASSLSGTGGSPLHF
NA,TRBV4-3,TRBJ2-1,NA,14,TGCGCCAGCAGCCAAGATGGGGGGCTAGCCAAGCAGTTCTTC,CASSQDGGLAKQFF
few,TRBV12-3/TRBV12-4,TRBJ2-2,TRBD2,14,TGTGCCAGCGGGAGGGCTAGCGGGACCGGGGAGCTGTTTTTT,CASGRASGTGELFF
few,TRBV2,TRBJ1-3,TRBD1,14,TGTGCCAGCAGTGAGGCAGGGGGCGGAAACACCATATATTTT,CASSEAGGGNTIYF
few,TRBV6-6,TRBJ2-5,NA,12,TGTGCCAGCAGTTATGGTCGAGAGACCCAGTACTTC,CASSYGRETQYF
many,TRBV7-2,TRBJ2-1,TRBD2,15,TGTGCCAGCAGCTTTTCGGCTAGCGGGTACAATGAGCAGTTCTTC,CASSFSASGYNEQFF
NA,TRBV6-2/TRBV6-3,TRBJ2-1,NA,18,TGTGCCAGCAGTTACTACCCGGCTTATCCGAGCTCCTACAATGAGCAGTTCTTC,CASSYYPAYPSSYNEQFF
NA,TRBV20-1,TRBJ1-2,NA,11,TGCAGTGCGCCAAGTACTTATGGCTACACCTTC,CSAPSTYGYTF
many,TRBV28,TRBJ2-3,TRBD2,16,TGTGCCAGCAGTTTCAGGACTAGCGGAAGGAAAGATACGCAGTATTTT,CASSFRTSGRKDTQYF
NA,TRBV20-1,TRBJ1-1,TRBD1,13,TGCAGTGCAAGAAGGGACAGTAACACTGAAGCTTTCTTT,CSARRDSNTEAFF
NA,TRBV9,TRBJ2-1,NA,13,TGTGCCAGCAGCGTAGCAGAATGGCGGGAGCAGTTCTTC,CASSVAEWREQFF
many,TRBV7-8,TRBJ2-3,NA,16,TGTGCCAGCAGCTTAGAGTATCGGACTACGGGAGATACGCAGTATTTT,CASSLEYRTTGDTQYF
few,TRBV30,TRBJ2-1,NA,14,TGTGCCTGGAGTACCCCTCGGGGGTACAATGAGCAGTTCTTC,CAWSTPRGYNEQFF
few,TRBV7-2,TRBJ2-1,NA,11,TGTGCCAGCAGCTTGGGAGGGGGGCAGTTCTTC,CASSLGGGQFF
many,TRBV6-2/TRBV6-3,TRBJ2-2,NA,13,TGTGCCAGCAGTCCCCCTAGTTACGGGGAGCTGTTTTTT,CASSPPSYGELFF
few,TRBV20-1,TRBJ1-1,NA,12,TGCAGTGTCGAGAACACGAACACTGAAGCTTTCTTT,CSVENTNTEAFF
many,TRBV4-2,TRBJ1-5,NA,13,TGTGCCAGCAGCCAAGGAGAGAAGCAGCCCCAGCATTTT,CASSQGEKQPQHF
few,TRBV12-3/TRBV12-4,TRBJ2-7,TRBD2,15,TGTGCCAGCACTAATGGACTAGCGGGAGGTTGGGAGCAGTACTTC,CASTNGLAGGWEQYF
few,TRBV7-3,TRBJ2-1,NA,16,TGTGCCAGCAGCGGCTCGGGGGCGGTCGCCTACAATGAGCAGTTCTTC,CASSGSGAVAYNEQFF
NA,TRBV5-1,TRBJ2-5,TRBD2,13,TGCGCCAGCAACCTAGCGGGGCAAGAGACCCAGTACTTC,CASNLAGQETQYF
many,TRBV20-1,TRBJ2-7,NA,13,TGCAGTGGGTCCGAGGGGGTGGGCTACGAGCAGTACTTC,CSGSEGVGYEQYF
NA,TRBV7-2,TRBJ2-1,TRBD1,14,TGTGCCAGCAGCGCATGGACAGGGCCCTATGAGCAGTTCTTC,CASSAWTGPYEQFF
many,TRBV11-2,TRBJ2-5,NA,12,TGTGCCAGCAGCTATCTAGCGGAGACCCAGTACTTC,CASSYLAETQYF
many,TRBV5-1,TRBJ2-7,TRBD1,14,TGCGCCAGCAGCTTGGGACAGGGGGCCTTGGAGCAGTACTTC,CASSLGQGALEQYF
NA,TRBV12-3/TRBV12-4,TRBJ2-5,TRBD2,14,TGTGCCAGCAGTTTTCGGCGGGAGTTGGAGACCCAGTACTTC,CASSFRRELETQYF
NA,TRBV9,TRBJ2-6,TRBD1,16,TGTGCCAGCAGCTCCCGGACAGGGTGGGGGGCCAACGTCCTGACTTTC,CASSSRTGWGANVLTF
many,TRBV5-5,TRBJ2-2,NA,12,TGTGCCAGCAGCCAGGAGGTCGGGGAGCTGTTTTTT,CASSQEVGELFF
NA,TRBV5-1,TRBJ1-1,NA,14,TGCGCCAGCAGTTACCGGGACGGACCCAGTGAAGCTTTCTTT,CASSYRDGPSEAFF
many,TRBV12-3/TRBV12-4,TRBJ1-5,NA,16,TGTGCCAGCAGTTTATATTCGACGTTTAGCAATCAGCCCCAGCATTTT,CASSLYSTFSNQPQHF
many,TRBV5-6,TRBJ1-1,NA,13,TGTGCCAGCAGCTTGCCCGGATACACTGAAGCTTTCTTT,CASSLPGYTEAFF